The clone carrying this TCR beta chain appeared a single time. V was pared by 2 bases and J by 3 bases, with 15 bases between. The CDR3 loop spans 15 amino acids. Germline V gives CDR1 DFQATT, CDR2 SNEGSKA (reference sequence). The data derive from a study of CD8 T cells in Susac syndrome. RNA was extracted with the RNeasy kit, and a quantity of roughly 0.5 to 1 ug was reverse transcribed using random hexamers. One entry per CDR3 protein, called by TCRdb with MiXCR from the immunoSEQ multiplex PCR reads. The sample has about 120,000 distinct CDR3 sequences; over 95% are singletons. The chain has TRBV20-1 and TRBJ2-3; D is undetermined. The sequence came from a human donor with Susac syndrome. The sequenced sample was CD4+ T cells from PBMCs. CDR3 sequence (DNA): TGCAGTGCTAGATTTGACCTCCTCTTAACAGATACGCAGTATTTT. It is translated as CSARFDLLLTDTQYF.